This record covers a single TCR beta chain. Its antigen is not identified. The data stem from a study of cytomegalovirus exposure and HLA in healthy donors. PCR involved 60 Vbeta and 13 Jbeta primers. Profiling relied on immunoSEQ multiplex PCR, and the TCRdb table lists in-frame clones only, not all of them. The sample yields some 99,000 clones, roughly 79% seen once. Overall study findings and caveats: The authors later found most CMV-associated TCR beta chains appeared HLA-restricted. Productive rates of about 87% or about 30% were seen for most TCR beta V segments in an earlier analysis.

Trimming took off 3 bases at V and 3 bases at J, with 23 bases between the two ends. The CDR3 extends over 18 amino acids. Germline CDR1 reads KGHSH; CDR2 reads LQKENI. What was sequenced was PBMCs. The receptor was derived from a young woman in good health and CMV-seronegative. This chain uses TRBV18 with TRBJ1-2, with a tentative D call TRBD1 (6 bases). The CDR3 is CASSPRYWGPTADYGYTF. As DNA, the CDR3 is TGTGCCAGCTCACCCAGATATTGGGGGCCGACAGCCGACTATGGCTACACCTTC.